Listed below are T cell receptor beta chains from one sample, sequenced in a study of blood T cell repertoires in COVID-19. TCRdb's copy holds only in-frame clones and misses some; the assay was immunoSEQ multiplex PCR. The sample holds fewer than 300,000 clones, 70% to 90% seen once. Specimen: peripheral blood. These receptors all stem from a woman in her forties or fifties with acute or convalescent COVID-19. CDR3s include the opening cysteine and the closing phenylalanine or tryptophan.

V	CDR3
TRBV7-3	CASSFPSTSGRSGANVLTF
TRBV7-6	CASSPQGTYWPGELFF
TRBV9	CASSVGTGGNQPQHF
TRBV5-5	CASSLAGTGSGNTIYF
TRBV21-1	CASSKGRQESSYEQYF
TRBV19	CASSRTETRQGMNTEAFF
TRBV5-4	CASSSPGAATGELFF
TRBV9	CASSLGQGAWEKLFF
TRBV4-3	CASSQETDYSNQPQHF
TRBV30	CAWATRRTSGSTDTQYF
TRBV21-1	CASSAPGDTQYF
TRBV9	CASSVRTEYNEQFF
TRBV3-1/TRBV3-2	CASSQADTGSLSYGYTF
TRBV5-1	CASSLEGGPHQPQHF
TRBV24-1	CATSDPHSRGNEQFF
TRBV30	CAWSVPGVTGELFF
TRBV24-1	CATSESTGSNTGELFF
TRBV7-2	CASSLYAGGTEAFF
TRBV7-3	CASSSDGVEQYF
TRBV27	CASSQGSFGANVLTF
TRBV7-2	CASSFLGPGSNQPQHF
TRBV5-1	CASSLGAGVGTEAFF
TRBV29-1	CSVPTSLAGTGTQYF
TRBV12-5	CASGSGQGVFGYTF
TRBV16	CASSQFGEYGYTF
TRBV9	CASSVASGTSEGTDTQYF
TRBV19	CASSRTLAGEQYF